This T cell receptor beta chain stems from a study of blood T cell repertoires in COVID-19. Study details: The analysed material was cDNA or gDNA that came from T cells, B-cell-depleted T cells, or PBMCs.

Methods used by the authors: Nucleated cell counts were estimated from reference gene primer amplification. TCRdb's copy holds only in-frame clones and misses some; the assay was immunoSEQ multiplex PCR. That table is the source of V, J and clone size, and D and trimming were worked out from the DNA. The sample lists approximately 40,000 clones, around 90% seen once, with 4.5% to 7% in the top ten. The germline CDR1 and CDR2 sequences are MNHEY and SVGAGI. V lost 5 bases and J 2 bases, leaving 9 bases between the germline ends. The CDR3 runs to 13 residues. The sequencing input was peripheral blood. This receptor was identified in a woman at least 80 years old with acute or convalescent COVID-19. The chain employs TRBV6-5 and TRBJ1-1; no definite D call. The DNA of the CDR3 is TGTGCCAGCAGTCGTATCCTTAACACTGAAGCTTTCTTT. Its protein product is CASSRILNTEAFF.